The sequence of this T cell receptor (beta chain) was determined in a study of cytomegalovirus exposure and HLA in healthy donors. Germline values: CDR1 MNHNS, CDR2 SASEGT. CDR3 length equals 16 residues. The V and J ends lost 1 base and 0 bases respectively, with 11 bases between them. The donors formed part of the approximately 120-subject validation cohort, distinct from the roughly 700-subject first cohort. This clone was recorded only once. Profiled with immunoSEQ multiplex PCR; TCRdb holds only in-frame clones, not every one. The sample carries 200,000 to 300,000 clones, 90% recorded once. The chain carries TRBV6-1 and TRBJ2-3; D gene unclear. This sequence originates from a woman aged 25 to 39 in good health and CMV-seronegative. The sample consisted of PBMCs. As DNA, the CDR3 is TGTGCCAGCAGTGAAGTAGGAAGGCTTAGCACAGATACGCAGTATTTT. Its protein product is CASSEVGRLSTDTQYF.